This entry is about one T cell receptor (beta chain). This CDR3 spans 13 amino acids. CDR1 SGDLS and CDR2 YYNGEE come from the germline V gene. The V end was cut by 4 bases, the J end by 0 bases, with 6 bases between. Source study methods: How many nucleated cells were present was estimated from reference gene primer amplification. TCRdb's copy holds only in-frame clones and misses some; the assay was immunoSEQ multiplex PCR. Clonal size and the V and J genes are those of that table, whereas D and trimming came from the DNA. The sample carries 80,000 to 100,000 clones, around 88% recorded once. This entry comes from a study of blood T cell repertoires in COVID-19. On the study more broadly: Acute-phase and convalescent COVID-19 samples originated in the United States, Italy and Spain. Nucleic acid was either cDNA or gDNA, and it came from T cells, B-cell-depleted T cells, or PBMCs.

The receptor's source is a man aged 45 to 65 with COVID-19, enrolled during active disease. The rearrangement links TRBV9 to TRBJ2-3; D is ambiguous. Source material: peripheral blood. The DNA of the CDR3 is TGTGCCAGCAGCCCCATTAGCACAGATACGCAGTATTTT. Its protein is CASSPISTDTQYF.